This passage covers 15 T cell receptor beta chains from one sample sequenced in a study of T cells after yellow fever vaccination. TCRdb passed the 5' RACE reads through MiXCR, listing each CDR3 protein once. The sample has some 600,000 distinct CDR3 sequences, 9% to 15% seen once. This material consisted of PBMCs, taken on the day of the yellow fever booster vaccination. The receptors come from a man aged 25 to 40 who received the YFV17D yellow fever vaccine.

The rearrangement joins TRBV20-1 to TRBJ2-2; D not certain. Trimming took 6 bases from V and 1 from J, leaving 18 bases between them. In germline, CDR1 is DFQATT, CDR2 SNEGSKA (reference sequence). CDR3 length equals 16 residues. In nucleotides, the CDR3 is TGCAGTGCCAAGAAGTCCCTCCTTATGAACACCGGGGAGCTGTTTTTT. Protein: CSAKKSLLMNTGELFF.

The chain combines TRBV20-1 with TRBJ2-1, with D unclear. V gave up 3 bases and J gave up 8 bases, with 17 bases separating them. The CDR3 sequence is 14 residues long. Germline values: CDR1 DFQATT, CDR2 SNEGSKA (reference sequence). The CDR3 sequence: CSARRLDVFHEQFF. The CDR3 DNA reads TGCAGTGCTAGGAGGCTAGATGTATTCCATGAGCAGTTCTTC.

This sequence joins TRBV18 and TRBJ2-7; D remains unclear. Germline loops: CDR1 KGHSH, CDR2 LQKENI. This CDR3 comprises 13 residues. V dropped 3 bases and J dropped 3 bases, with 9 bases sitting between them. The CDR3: CASSPRLDYEQYF. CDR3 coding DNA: TGTGCCAGCTCACCGCGGTTAGACTACGAGCAGTACTTC.

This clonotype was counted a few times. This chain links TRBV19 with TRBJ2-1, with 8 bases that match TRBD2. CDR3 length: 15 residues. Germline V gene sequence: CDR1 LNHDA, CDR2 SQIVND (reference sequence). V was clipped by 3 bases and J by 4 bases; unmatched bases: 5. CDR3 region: CASSIGGRTYNEQFF. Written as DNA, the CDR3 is TGTGCCAGTAGTATCGGCGGGAGGACTTACAATGAGCAGTTCTTC.

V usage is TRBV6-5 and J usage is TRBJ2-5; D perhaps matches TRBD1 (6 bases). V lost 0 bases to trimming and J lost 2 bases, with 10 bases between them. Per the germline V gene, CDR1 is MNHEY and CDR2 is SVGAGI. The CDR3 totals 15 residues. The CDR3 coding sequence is TGTGCCAGCAGTTACTCATCTGGACAGCAAGAGACCCAGTACTTC. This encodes CASSYSSGQQETQYF.

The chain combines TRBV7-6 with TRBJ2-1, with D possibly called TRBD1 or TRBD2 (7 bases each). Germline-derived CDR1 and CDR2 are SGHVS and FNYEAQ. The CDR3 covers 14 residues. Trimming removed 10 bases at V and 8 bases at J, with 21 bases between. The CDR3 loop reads CATSLGLGGDEQFF. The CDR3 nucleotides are TGTGCCACCTCACTTGGACTAGGGGGCGATGAGCAGTTCTTC.

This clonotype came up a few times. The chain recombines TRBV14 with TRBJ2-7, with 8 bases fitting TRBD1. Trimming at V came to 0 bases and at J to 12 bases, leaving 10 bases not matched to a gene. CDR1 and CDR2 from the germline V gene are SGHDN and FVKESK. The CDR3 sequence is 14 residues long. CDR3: CASSQESGTGPWYF. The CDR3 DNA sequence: TGTGCCAGCAGCCAAGAGTCGGGGACAGGCCCGTGGTACTTC.

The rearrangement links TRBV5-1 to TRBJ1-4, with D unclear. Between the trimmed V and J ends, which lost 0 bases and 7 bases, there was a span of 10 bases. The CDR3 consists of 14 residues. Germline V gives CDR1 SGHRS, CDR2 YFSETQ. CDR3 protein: CASSLGAGGEKLFF. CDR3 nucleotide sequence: TGCGCCAGCAGCTTGGGGGCAGGAGGTGAAAAACTGTTTTTT.

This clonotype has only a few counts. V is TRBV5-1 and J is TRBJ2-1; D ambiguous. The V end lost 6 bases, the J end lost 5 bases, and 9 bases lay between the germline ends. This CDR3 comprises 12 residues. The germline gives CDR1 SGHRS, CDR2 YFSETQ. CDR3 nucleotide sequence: TGCGCCAGCACGAGTGCTGACAATGAGCAGTTCTTC. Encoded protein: CASTSADNEQFF.

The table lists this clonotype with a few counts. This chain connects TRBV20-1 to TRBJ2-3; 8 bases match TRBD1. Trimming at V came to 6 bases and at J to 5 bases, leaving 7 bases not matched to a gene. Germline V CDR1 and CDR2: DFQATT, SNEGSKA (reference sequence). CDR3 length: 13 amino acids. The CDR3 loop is CSASDRAKDTQYF. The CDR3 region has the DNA TGCAGTGCCTCGGACAGGGCAAAAGATACGCAGTATTTT.

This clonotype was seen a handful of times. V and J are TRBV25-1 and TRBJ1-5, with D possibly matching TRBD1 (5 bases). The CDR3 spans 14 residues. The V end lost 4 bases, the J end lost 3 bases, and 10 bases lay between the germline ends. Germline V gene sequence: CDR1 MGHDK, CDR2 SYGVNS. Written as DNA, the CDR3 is TGTGCCAGCAGTGTTTGGGGCAACAATCAGCCCCAGCATTTT. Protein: CASSVWGNNQPQHF.

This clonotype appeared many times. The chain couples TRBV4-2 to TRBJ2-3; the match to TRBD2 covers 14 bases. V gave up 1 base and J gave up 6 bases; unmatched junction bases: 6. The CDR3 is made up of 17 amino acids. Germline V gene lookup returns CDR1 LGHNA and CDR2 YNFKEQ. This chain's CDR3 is CASSQVGLAGDVDTQYF. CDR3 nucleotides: TGTGCCAGCAGCCAAGTGGGACTAGCGGGAGATGTGGATACGCAGTATTTT.

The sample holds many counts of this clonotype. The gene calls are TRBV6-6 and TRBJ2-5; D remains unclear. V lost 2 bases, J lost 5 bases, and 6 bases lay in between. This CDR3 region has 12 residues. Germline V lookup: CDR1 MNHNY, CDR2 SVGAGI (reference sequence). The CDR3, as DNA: TGTGCCAGCAGTTACGCGTGGGAGACCCAGTACTTC. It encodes CASSYAWETQYF.

The CDR3 loop is CASSLEVAGGYEQYF. The CDR3 DNA sequence: TGTGCCAGCAGCTTGGAGGTCGCAGGGGGCTACGAGCAGTACTTC. The chain combines TRBV5-8 with TRBJ2-7; 7 nucleotides align to TRBD1. V gave up 0 bases and J gave up 3 bases; unmatched junction bases: 6. The germline gives CDR1 SGHTS, CDR2 YDEGEE. The CDR3 consists of 15 residues.

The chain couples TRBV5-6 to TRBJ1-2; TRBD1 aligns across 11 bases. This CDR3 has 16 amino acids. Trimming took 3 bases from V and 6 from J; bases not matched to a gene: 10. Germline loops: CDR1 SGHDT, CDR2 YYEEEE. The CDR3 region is CASSYRDRGVLDGYTF. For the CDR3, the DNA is TGTGCCAGCAGCTACCGGGACAGGGGGGTTCTAGATGGCTACACCTTC.